The rows below give T cell receptor beta chains drawn from one sample of a study of blood T cell repertoires in COVID-19. Profiling relied on immunoSEQ multiplex PCR, and the TCRdb table lists in-frame clones only, not all of them. Here the sample spans some 89,000 clones, roughly 72% being singletons. Material for sequencing was peripheral blood. The receptors stem from a man in his 70s with acute or convalescent COVID-19. Both conserved end residues are part of each CDR3. A D gene is named only where the DNA matches it firmly. Rows give clone size only sometimes, using once, few, many, or a class for an expanded clone.

d_gene | j_gene | v_gene | abundance | CDR3aa | CDR3nt
NA | TRBJ2-3 | TRBV5-1 | NA | CASSRGTVASTDTQYF | TGCGCCAGCAGCCGCGGGACAGTGGCAAGCACAGATACGCAGTATTTT
TRBD1 | TRBJ1-5 | TRBV5-4 | NA | CASSRGGGGVSGNQPQHF | TGTGCCAGCAGTAGGGGAGGAGGGGGCGTAAGTGGCAATCAGCCCCAGCATTTT
NA | TRBJ2-3 | TRBV5-1 | NA | CASSTGARDTQYF | TGCGCCAGCAGCACGGGAGCTCGAGATACGCAGTATTTT
TRBD1 | TRBJ2-3 | TRBV6-5 | once | CASIRGGTGPLTQYF | TGTGCCAGCATAAGAGGGGGGACAGGACCCCTTACGCAGTATTTT
TRBD2 | TRBJ2-7 | TRBV28 | NA | CASSPRVAGVYEQYF | TGTGCCAGCAGTCCCAGGGTAGCGGGAGTCTACGAGCAGTACTTC
TRBD2 | TRBJ2-7 | TRBV7-2 | NA | CASSFDGTSYYEQYF | TGTGCCAGCAGCTTCGATGGGACTAGCTACTACGAGCAGTACTTC
NA | TRBJ1-1 | TRBV3-1/TRBV3-2 | NA | CASSQQGSNTEAFF | TGTGCCAGCAGCCAACAGGGGTCGAACACTGAAGCTTTCTTT
NA | TRBJ1-2 | TRBV6-5 | NA | CASSYSSDYGYTF | TGTGCCAGCAGTTACTCGTCGGACTATGGCTACACCTTC
NA | TRBJ2-7 | TRBV5-1 | NA | CASSPDKAYEQYF | TGCGCCAGCAGCCCGGACAAAGCCTACGAGCAGTACTTC
TRBD2 | TRBJ2-3 | TRBV7-9 | NA | CASSSPAGLTDTQYF | TGTGCCAGCAGCTCACCAGCGGGACTCACAGATACGCAGTATTTT
NA | TRBJ2-3 | TRBV7-3 | NA | CASSLNRATDTQYF | TGTGCCAGCAGCTTAAACAGGGCAACAGATACGCAGTATTTT